This T cell receptor (beta chain) stems from a study of radiotherapy plus CTLA-4 blockade in lung cancer. The overall study: There were objective responses in 15% to 20% of patients, and 31% had disease control. Notes on the study in general: Clones of tumor-derived TCRs expanded in blood after radiotherapy plus ipilimumab.

In chemo-refractory metastatic non-small-cell lung cancer, patients got ipilimumab CTLA-4 blockade together with focal radiation. This clone was picked up one time. What it recognizes is unknown. The V gene lost 6 bases and the J gene lost 2 bases, with 14 bases spanning the gap. CDR1 is LNHDA and CDR2 is SQIVND in the germline V gene (reference sequence). The CDR3 length is 14 residues. Some clones are missing from TCRdb's copy, which holds only in-frame ones; the method was immunoSEQ multiplex PCR. The sample has 39,000 or so clones, around three quarters seen once. V is TRBV19 and J is TRBJ2-7; possibly TRBD1 for D (5 bases). This clonotype was obtained from a human donor with non-small cell lung cancer who had stable disease on radiotherapy plus ipilimumab. The material sequenced was peripheral blood, taken from a patient treated with radiotherapy plus ipilimumab. CDR3 loop: CASSPQGGTYEQYF. Here the CDR3 DNA reads TGTGCCAGTAGCCCGCAGGGTGGCACCTACGAGCAGTACTTC. Together with reference TRBV19 and TRBJ2-7, the CDR3 gives the full variable domain: DGGITQSPKYLFRKEGQNVTLSCEQNLNHDAMYWYRQDPGQGLRLIYYSQIVNDFQKGDIAEGYSVSREKKESFPLTVTSAQKNPTAFYLCASSPQGGTYEQYFGPGTRLTVT.